The T cell receptor (beta chain) under discussion was sequenced for a study of cytomegalovirus exposure and HLA in healthy donors. This CDR3 region has 15 residues. Germline V gene lookup returns CDR1 SGDLS and CDR2 YYNGEE. Trimming removed 4 bases from V and 6 bases from J; junction bases left unmatched: 11. Primers included in the PCR were 60 Vbeta and 13 Jbeta primers. Method: immunoSEQ multiplex PCR; TCRdb's copy keeps in-frame clones and lacks some. Of around 150,000 clones listed, 75% to 85% are singletons. The specimen was PBMCs. V and J are TRBV9 and TRBJ2-3; 7 bases map to TRBD2. This clonotype was sampled from a male donor in good health and CMV-seronegative. CDR3 sequence: CASSYRLAVTDTQYF. DNA for the CDR3: TGTGCCAGCAGCTATCGACTAGCAGTTACGGATACGCAGTATTTT.